The clone carrying this TCR beta chain has a single count. The data were taken from a study of CD8+CD57+ T cells in acquired aplastic anemia. V shed 0 bases and J 5 bases; nucleotides not matched to a gene: 5. This CDR3 contains 15 residues. Germline V gene data show CDR1 as SQVTM and CDR2 as ANQGSEA. Researchers used genomic DNA as the template to profile TCR beta VDJ and CDR3. TCRdb fed the reads into MiXCR, producing one record per CDR3 protein. The sample records about 160,000 distinct CDR3 sequences, approximately 43% being singletons. The origin of this receptor is a human donor in good health. The specimen sequenced was sorted CD4+, CD8+, or CD8+CD57+ T cells (not recorded which) from PBMCs. This sequence joins TRBV29-1 and TRBJ2-5, with 11 nucleotides matching TRBD1. CDR3 amino acids: CSVEDRRTGGETQYF. CDR3 sequence (DNA): TGCAGCGTTGAAGATCGGAGGACAGGGGGCGAGACCCAGTACTTC.